The present entry profiles one T cell receptor (beta chain) with its context. Its antigen is as yet unknown. With 3 bases removed from V and 5 bases from J, the gap between germline ends came to 10 bases. The CDR3 covers 13 residues. CDR1 is MNHEY and CDR2 is SVGAGI in the germline V gene. The material for each subset, its genomic DNA, was split evenly across several immunoSEQ plates. As processed by the authors: Quality scores were absent from the junction-only immunoSEQ sequences, so filtering differed. Repertoires were generated with immunoSEQ multiplex PCR, while TCRdb's copy carries only in-frame clones and drops some. From that table come the V and J calls and clone size; the DNA was used to work out D and trimming. Of under 750,000 clones detected, approximately 72% appear once; the ten largest clones hold over 1.5%. This sample is part of a study of shared clonotypes between healthy human individuals.

Overall study results and limits: Represented diversity, genetic and exposure-history alike, was limited by few donors. Blood was the only sampled material, and tissue repertoires likely differ.

The source material was memory CD4+ T cells sorted from blood. Noted subset: CD45RA-negative fraction. The receptor was isolated from a woman aged 25-40 years in good health. The chain employs TRBV6-5 and TRBJ1-1; D possibly corresponds to TRBD1 (5 bases). The CDR3 protein is CASSYMGETEAFF. CDR3 bases: TGTGCCAGCAGTTATATGGGGGAAACTGAAGCTTTCTTT.